The clone carrying this T cell receptor (beta chain) was seen many times. The antigen remains unidentified. This entry belongs to a study of T cell repertoires in cytomegalovirus infection. Study summary: The authors relied on CMV epitopes, both recently identified HLA-C-restricted and well-studied HLA-B-restricted. Study-level points and caveats: Dominant in the ex vivo response were TCR beta clonotypes restricted by HLA-C and specific for CMV. Identification of carriers of CMV plus the relevant HLA was achieved through cumulative public TCR beta family frequency.

The V gene's germline CDR1 is SGHTA and CDR2 FQGNSA. Trimming cost V 6 bases and J 1 base; bases outside gene matches: 5. The CDR3 covers 14 residues. TCRdb fed the reads into MiXCR, producing one record per CDR3 protein. The top ten hold 9.5% to 15% of the sample, which has roughly 860,000 distinct CDR3 sequences, around a third seen once. Material: cultured CD8+ T cells from PBMCs, obtained from culture after CMV antigen stimulation. V and J are TRBV7-2 and TRBJ2-5, with 7 nucleotides matching TRBD1. This clonotype was obtained from a human donor in good health (CMV status not recorded). Some clones in this sample may be carry-over from other donors' samples. The CDR3 bases are TGTGCCAGCAGAACCGGGACAGTCCAAGAGACCCAGTACTTC. Amino acids: CASRTGTVQETQYF.